A selection of T cell receptor beta chains follows, all from one sample in a study of T-cell memory formation after mild COVID-19. Via MiXCR, TCRdb re-called the 5' RACE reads, giving one row per CDR3 protein. The sample consists of 130,000 to 150,000 distinct CDR3 sequences, about 19% of them appearing once. The sequenced sample consisted of PBMCs or a T cell subset sorted from them (not recorded which). These receptor sequences come from an adult woman who had mild COVID-19 (a few samples of this study predate the infection). Cell type and time point are not known. The CDR3 runs from the conserved cysteine through the conserved F or W.

TRBJ2-7,TRBV20-1,CSAGASGASYEQYF
TRBJ2-3,TRBV5-1,CASSHDTDTQYF
TRBJ1-2,TRBV20-1,CSASGKRERYGYTF
TRBJ2-3,TRBV4-2,CASSQIGGPNTDTQYF
TRBJ1-1,TRBV7-2,CASSQAGGPEAFF
TRBJ2-2,TRBV2,CASSAQRGNTGELFF
TRBJ2-1,TRBV7-2,CASSPNPTVNNEQFF
TRBJ1-1,TRBV12-3/TRBV12-4,CASSFRQGVVVSTEAFF
TRBJ1-2,TRBV7-9,CASSPPATGGYTF
TRBJ2-7,TRBV20-1,CSAKTHNSGTGGYEQYF
TRBJ2-3,TRBV12-3/TRBV12-4,CASSSARLTQYF
TRBJ2-1,TRBV3-1,CASSRTGNSYNEQFF
TRBJ1-1,TRBV3-1,CASRGGPGTEAFF
TRBJ1-1,TRBV12-3/TRBV12-4,CASSLGRRNTEAFF
TRBJ2-5,TRBV4-1,CASSHPGQETQYF
TRBJ1-6,TRBV6-5,CASSRDSGSPLHF
TRBJ2-7,TRBV7-2,CASSFSDLYEQYF
TRBJ2-7,TRBV9,CASSPRVSLTNEQYF
TRBJ2-5,TRBV20-1,CSARWRETQYF
TRBJ2-3,TRBV20-1,CSAAGASGRVADTQYF
TRBJ1-5,TRBV12-3/TRBV12-4,CASTAGREWYQPQHF
TRBJ2-3,TRBV5-1,CASSLERAPDTQYF
TRBJ2-2,TRBV24-1,CATSERRGYTGELFF
TRBJ2-3,TRBV5-1,CASSLEAPDTQYF
TRBJ1-1,TRBV28,CASSLPGHQNTEAFF
TRBJ1-4,TRBV7-3,CASSQQGVTEKLFF
TRBJ2-5,TRBV18,CASSPQDRGGQETQYF
TRBJ2-3,TRBV6-6,CASTNGQGLSTDTQYF
TRBJ2-5,TRBV5-4,CASSQRTSGQETQYF
TRBJ2-7,TRBV12-3/TRBV12-4,CASSLGAAGGEQYF
TRBJ2-3,TRBV5-6,CASSLSFGDTQYF
TRBJ1-5,TRBV4-2,CASSLERGGNQPQHF
TRBJ2-6,TRBV5-4,CASSWDRTNVLTF
TRBJ1-2,TRBV24-1,CATSDPRRQGAGGYTF
TRBJ1-3,TRBV2,CAESRGNTIYF
TRBJ2-3,TRBV5-5,CASSFDRGFTDTQYF